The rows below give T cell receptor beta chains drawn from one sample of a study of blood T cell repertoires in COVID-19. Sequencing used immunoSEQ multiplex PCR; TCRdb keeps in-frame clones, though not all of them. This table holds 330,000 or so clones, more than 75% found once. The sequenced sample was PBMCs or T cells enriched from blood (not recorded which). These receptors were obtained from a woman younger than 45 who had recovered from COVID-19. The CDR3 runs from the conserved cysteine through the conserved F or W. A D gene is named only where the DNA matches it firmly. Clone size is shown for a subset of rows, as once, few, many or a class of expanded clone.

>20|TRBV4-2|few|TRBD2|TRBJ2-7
CASSRQILAGGPAGHVEQYF
TGTGCCAGCAGCCGCCAAATCCTAGCGGGGGGGCCAGCGGGGCACGTCGAGCAGTACTTC
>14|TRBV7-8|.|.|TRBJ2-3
CASRVSGSTDTQYF
TGTGCCAGCAGGGTTAGCGGTAGCACAGATACGCAGTATTTT
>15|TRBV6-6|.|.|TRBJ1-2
CASSSGLSPNYGYTF
TGTGCCAGCAGTTCTGGACTGAGTCCTAACTATGGCTACACCTTC
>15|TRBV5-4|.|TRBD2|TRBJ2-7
CASSATSGGSYEQYF
TGTGCCAGCAGCGCAACTAGCGGAGGTTCGTACGAGCAGTACTTC
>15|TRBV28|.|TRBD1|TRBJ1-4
CASHTTGGIGEKLFF
TGTGCCAGCCACACCACAGGGGGGATTGGTGAAAAACTGTTTTTT
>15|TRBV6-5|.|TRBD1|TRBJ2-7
CASSFQLTGGNEQYF
TGTGCCAGCAGTTTCCAGTTGACAGGGGGCAACGAGCAGTACTTC
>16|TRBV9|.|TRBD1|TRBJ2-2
CASSLAGTVNTGELFF
TGTGCCAGCAGCCTGGCCGGGACAGTTAACACCGGGGAGCTGTTTTTT
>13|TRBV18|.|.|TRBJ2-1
CASSNGDIIEQFF
TGTGCCAGCTCAAATGGGGACATCATCGAGCAGTTCTTC
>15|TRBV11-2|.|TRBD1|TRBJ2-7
CASSWGGTGAHEQYF
TGTGCCAGCAGCTGGGGGGGGACAGGGGCCCACGAGCAGTACTTC
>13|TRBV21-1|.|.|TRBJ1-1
CASSPPAGKRAFF
TGTGCCAGCAGCCCCCCGGCAGGGAAGCGTGCTTTCTTT
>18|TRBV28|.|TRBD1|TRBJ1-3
CASSSISKGQGFWDTIYF
TGTGCCAGCAGTTCAATTTCGAAGGGACAGGGGTTTTGGGACACCATATATTTT
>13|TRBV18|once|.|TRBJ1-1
CASSPPPQSEAFF
TGTGCCAGCTCACCACCTCCCCAGTCTGAAGCTTTCTTT
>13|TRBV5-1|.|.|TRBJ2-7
CASSRGHPYEQYF
TGCGCCAGCAGCAGAGGACACCCCTACGAGCAGTACTTC
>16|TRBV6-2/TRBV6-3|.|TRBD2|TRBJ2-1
CASSPTPGGRIDEQFF
TGTGCCAGCAGCCCGACGCCTGGCGGGAGGATCGATGAGCAGTTCTTC
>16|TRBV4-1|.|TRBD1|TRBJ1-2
CASSQAPGQRSHGYTF
TGCGCCAGCAGCCAAGCCCCGGGACAGAGAAGCCATGGCTACACCTTC
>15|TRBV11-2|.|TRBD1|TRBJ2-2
CASSSGQLNTGELFF
TGTGCCAGCAGCTCGGGACAGTTGAACACCGGGGAGCTGTTTTTT
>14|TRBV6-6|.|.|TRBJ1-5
CASSPGTSNQPQHF
TGTGCCAGCAGTCCCGGGACAAGTAATCAGCCCCAGCATTTT
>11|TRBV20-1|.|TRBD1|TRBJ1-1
CSAQTGRRAFF
TGCAGTGCCCAGACAGGGCGGCGAGCTTTCTTT
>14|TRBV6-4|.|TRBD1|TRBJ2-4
CASSEQGGENIQYF
TGTGCCAGCAGTGAGCAAGGGGGCGAAAACATTCAGTACTTC
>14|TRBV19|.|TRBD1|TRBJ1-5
CASSITGGRGPQHF
TGTGCCAGTAGTATAACAGGGGGCCGGGGGCCCCAGCATTTT
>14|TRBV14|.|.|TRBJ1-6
CASSQVTGSSPLHF
TGTGCCAGCAGCCAAGTAACAGGGAGTTCACCCCTCCACTTT
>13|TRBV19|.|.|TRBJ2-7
CASSYQHSAGQYF
TGTGCCAGTAGTTACCAGCATTCCGCGGGACAGTACTTC
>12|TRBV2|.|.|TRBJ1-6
CASGADNSPLHF
TGTGCCAGCGGGGCCGATAATTCACCCCTCCACTTT
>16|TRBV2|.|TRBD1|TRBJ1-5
CASSARTGRSNQPQHF
TGTGCCAGCAGTGCCCGGACAGGGAGAAGCAATCAGCCCCAGCATTTT
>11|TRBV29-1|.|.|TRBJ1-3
CSAGLGNTIYF
TGCAGCGCTGGACTCGGAAACACCATATATTTT
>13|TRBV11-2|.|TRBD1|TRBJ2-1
CASSLVDRAEQFF
TGTGCCAGCAGCTTAGTGGACAGGGCCGAGCAGTTCTTC
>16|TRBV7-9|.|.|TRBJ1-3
CASSPYSGGAGNTIYF
TGTGCCAGCAGCCCCTACTCGGGGGGCGCTGGAAACACCATATATTTT
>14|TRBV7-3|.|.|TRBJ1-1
CASSLSGENTEAFF
TGTGCCAGCAGCTTATCGGGGGAGAACACTGAAGCTTTCTTT
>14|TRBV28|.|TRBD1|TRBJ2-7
CASSFLDRTDEQYF
TGTGCCAGCAGTTTTTTGGACAGGACGGACGAGCAGTACTTC
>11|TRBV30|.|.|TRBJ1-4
CAWSTQVKLFF
TGTGCCTGGAGTACCCAGGTAAAACTGTTTTTT
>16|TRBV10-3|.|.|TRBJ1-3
CAISDRGPRSGNTIYF
TGTGCCATCAGTGACAGGGGTCCTCGCTCTGGAAACACCATATATTTT
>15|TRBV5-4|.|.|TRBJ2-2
CASSLVRSGTGELFF
TGTGCCAGCAGCTTGGTCCGGTCGGGAACCGGGGAGCTGTTTTTT
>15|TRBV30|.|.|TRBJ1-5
CAWSSGRLSNQPQHF
TGTGCCTGGAGCTCAGGGAGGCTAAGCAATCAGCCCCAGCATTTT
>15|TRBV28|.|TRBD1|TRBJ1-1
CASSLSPLRQGEAFF
TGTGCCAGCAGTTTATCCCCCCTTAGACAGGGCGAAGCTTTCTTT
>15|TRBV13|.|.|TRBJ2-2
CASSLAPTNTGELFF
TGTGCCAGCAGCTTAGCCCCAACGAACACCGGGGAGCTGTTTTTT
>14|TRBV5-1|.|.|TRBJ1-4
CASSLTDLNEKLFF
TGCGCCAGCAGCTTGACAGACCTTAATGAAAAACTGTTTTTT